The 30 T cell receptor beta chains in this list originate from one sample, sequenced in a study of blood T cells in healthy people across ages. Then a second PCR, running roughly 7 to 11 cycles, was carried out with a sample-barcoded 5' primer and a J-beta primer mix. TCRdb independently ran MiXCR on the 5' RACE reads; one entry per CDR3 protein. This table holds 650,000 to 800,000 distinct CDR3 sequences, under 65% found once. Sequences were obtained from blood. The receptors here all came from a woman older than 75 in good health.

In its sample, this clonotype was seen once. The chain recombines TRBV18 with TRBJ2-5; 7 positions agree with TRBD2. The CDR3 loop spans 15 amino acids. V lost 3 bases and J lost 1; bases outside the gene matches: 5. CDR1 and CDR2 from the germline V gene are KGHSH and LQKENI. The CDR3 sequence is CASSPPGLPQETQYF. For the CDR3, the DNA is TGTGCCAGCTCACCCCCGGGACTACCCCAAGAGACCCAGTACTTC.

J is TRBJ2-7 and V is TRBV7-2; D call uncertain. Germline values: CDR1 SGHTA, CDR2 FQGNSA. V was cut by 0 bases and J by 6 bases, with 12 bases left in between. CDR3 length equals 14 residues. CDR3 residues: CASSLALAAGEQYF. The CDR3 nucleotides are TGTGCCAGCAGCTTAGCGCTGGCAGCAGGCGAGCAGTACTTC.

The chain has TRBV19 and TRBJ2-3; D is possibly TRBD1 or TRBD2 (5 bases each). Germline CDR1 LNHDA, CDR2 SQIVND (reference sequence). V was shortened by 8 bases and J by 3 bases, with 18 bases between the two germline ends. The CDR3 consists of 15 residues. Here the CDR3 reads CASRSSGTETDTQYF. In DNA form, the CDR3 reads TGTGCCAGTCGGAGTTCCGGGACCGAAACAGATACGCAGTATTTT.

With respect to this clonotype: One base away lies a much larger clone, so this may be a sequencing read error. The chain employs TRBV7-3 and TRBJ2-7; 12 bases match TRBD1. Judging by the DNA end, TRBJ2-4 fits better; the J call may be wrong. This CDR3 region has 15 residues. Germline assignment: CDR1 SGHTA and CDR2 FQGTGA. CDR3 bases: TGTGCCCGCAGCTTCTCGGGACAGGGGGCGAACATTCAGTACTTC. Translation gives CARSFSGQGANIQYF.

This chain uses TRBV6-6 with TRBJ2-7; 9 bases are shared with TRBD1. Germline V gives CDR1 MNHNY, CDR2 SVGAGI (reference sequence). This CDR3 region has 15 residues. V lost 6 bases to trimming and J lost 9 bases; unmatched junction nucleotides: 15. The CDR3 nucleotides read TGTGCCAGCAGCGGCTCCGGGACAGGGAAAGGTGTGCAGTACTTC. Translating it yields CASSGSGTGKGVQYF.

This clonotype has ten or more counts. The V call is TRBV10-3, the J call TRBJ2-2, with a weak D call TRBD2 (5 bases). Per the germline V gene, CDR1 is ENHRY and CDR2 is SYGVKD. V was pared by 5 bases and J by 3 bases, with 7 bases between. The length of the CDR3 is 13 residues. The CDR3 protein is CAISPGDTGELFF. CDR3 bases: TGTGCCATCAGTCCCGGGGACACCGGGGAGCTGTTTTTT.

Concerning this clonotype itself: An end of the junction differs from the germline gene, which may be a read error. This chain connects TRBV27 to TRBJ2-2; D unresolved. From germline, CDR1 is MNHEY and CDR2 SMNVEV (reference sequence). CDR3 length: 12 residues. This chain's CDR3 is CAGSFWGGELFF. CDR3 in DNA: TGTGCCGGCAGTTTTTGGGGCGGGGAGCTGTTTTTT.

Ten or more counts support this clonotype. The chain is built from TRBV20-1 and TRBJ2-4, with D possibly being TRBD2 (5 bases). Deletions cut 5 bases from V and 6 bases from J, with 14 bases between. The CDR3 is made up of 13 amino acids. Germline loops: CDR1 DFQATT, CDR2 SNEGSKA (reference sequence). The CDR3 DNA reads TGCAGTGCTGCGTCGCTAGCAGGAAACATTCAGTACTTC. Protein: CSAASLAGNIQYF.

In the case of this clonotype: A much larger clone lies one base from this, so it may be a read error. The chain links TRBV20-1 to TRBJ2-5, with 7 nucleotides matching TRBD2. Germline V gene data show CDR1 as DFQATT and CDR2 as SNEGSKA (reference sequence). The CDR3 extends over 15 amino acids. Written as DNA, the CDR3 is TGCAGTGCCAGAGGGCTAGCGGCCAACTACAATGAGCAGTACTTC. It specifies CSARGLAANYNEQYF.

This clonotype came up many times. CDR3 coding DNA: TGTGCCAGCAGCCAAGGGCATCAGCCCCAGCATTTT. Amino acids: CASSQGHQPQHF. The rearrangement links TRBV3-1 to TRBJ1-5; D ambiguous. There are 12 residues in the CDR3. In germline, CDR1 is LGHDT, CDR2 YNNKEL (reference sequence). The ends were cut back, 1 base at V and 5 bases at J, with 3 bases in the middle.

In this sample, this clonotype turned up many times. This sequence joins TRBV6-5 and TRBJ2-3; 10 bases line up with TRBD2. Germline values: CDR1 MNHEY, CDR2 SVGAGI. V was clipped by 5 bases and J by 6 bases; unmatched bases: 14. This CDR3 spans 17 amino acids. In DNA form, the CDR3 reads TGTGCCAGCAGTCGCCAATTTAGCGGGGGGCACACGGATACGCAGTATTTT. It codes for CASSRQFSGGHTDTQYF.

This clonotype was observed many times. This sequence joins TRBV27 and TRBJ1-4, with 10 nucleotides matching TRBD1. Germline trimming cut 6 bases from V and 2 bases from J; bases unmatched to any gene: 9. CDR3 length: 17 residues. Per germline, CDR1 MNHEY and CDR2 SMNVEV (reference sequence). The CDR3 DNA is TGTGCCAGCAGAGCTATAGGACAGGGGGGGACTAATGAAAAACTGTTTTTT. Translation: CASRAIGQGGTNEKLFF.

This clonotype was picked up many times. The CDR3 coding sequence is TGTGCCAGCAGTTCCTTAGGGGAAGTAGGCTACAATGAGCAGTTCTTC. Translating gives CASSSLGEVGYNEQFF. The chain has TRBV27 and TRBJ2-1; D may be TRBD1 (5 bases). The CDR3 runs to 16 residues. Trimming pared 4 bases from V and 3 bases from J, leaving 16 bases between. Looked up from germline, CDR1 is MNHEY and CDR2 is SMNVEV (reference sequence).

Ten or more counts support this clonotype. The chain employs TRBV15 and TRBJ2-4; 7 bases fit TRBD1. Germline V gene lookup returns CDR1 LNHNV and CDR2 YYDKDF (reference sequence). The CDR3 is made up of 16 amino acids. V was clipped by 4 bases and J by 1 base; unmatched bases: 7. CDR3 loop: CATSNLDRVAKNIQYF. For the CDR3, the DNA is TGTGCCACCAGCAATCTCGACAGGGTGGCCAAAAACATTCAGTACTTC.

This clonotype was observed a few times. Given a much more abundant clone one base away, this may be a read error. V gene TRBV5-1 combines with J gene TRBJ2-5; 9 bases line up with TRBD2. This CDR3 has 15 residues. Germline CDR1 reads SGHRS; CDR2 reads YFSETQ. V lost 0 bases, J lost 11 bases, and 11 bases stayed unmatched. CDR3 amino acids: CASSLGLAGFNEQYF. The CDR3 nucleotides read TGCGCCAGCAGCTTGGGGCTAGCGGGGTTTAATGAGCAGTACTTC.

The chain has TRBV11-2 and TRBJ2-3; D gene unclear. The CDR3 has 15 residues. From germline, CDR1 is SGHAT and CDR2 FQNNGV. Trimming pared 10 bases from V and 1 base from J, leaving 18 bases between. The CDR3 coding sequence is TGTGCCAACAGTCAGCCGGGTTCACGCACAGATACGCAGTATTTT. Translating gives CANSQPGSRTDTQYF.

The table lists this clonotype with a few counts. The chain combines TRBV29-1 with TRBJ2-1; 11 bases are shared with TRBD2. Trimming removed 6 bases from V and 9 bases from J; junction bases left unmatched: 10. Per germline, CDR1 SQVTM and CDR2 ANQGSEA. This CDR3 spans 14 amino acids. CDR3 sequence: CSVDGTSGRGEQFF. CDR3 in DNA: TGCAGCGTCGACGGGACTAGCGGACGGGGTGAGCAGTTCTTC.

The V gene is TRBV20-1, the J gene TRBJ1-1; D is unresolved. With 2 bases removed from V and 0 bases from J, the gap between germline ends came to 10 bases. CDR3 length: 14 amino acids. CDR1 DFQATT and CDR2 SNEGSKA come from the germline V gene (reference sequence). CDR3 protein: CSARNNPVNTEAFF. The CDR3, as DNA: TGCAGTGCTAGAAACAATCCAGTGAACACTGAAGCTTTCTTT.

Concerning this clonotype: A much larger clone is a single base away; this may be a read error. The rearrangement links TRBV5-1 to TRBJ2-5; the D is unclear. V was shortened by 4 bases and J by 4 bases, with 14 bases between the two germline ends. In germline, CDR1 is SGHRS, CDR2 YFSETQ. The CDR3 has 14 residues. CDR3 loop: CASSVEGSSETQYF. The DNA for the CDR3 is TGCGCCAGCAGCGTGGAAGGTTCTTCAGAGACCCAGTACTTC.

The chain uses TRBV5-1 and TRBJ1-1, with 7 bases matching TRBD1. This CDR3 contains 18 residues. Germline trimming cut 3 bases from V and 1 base from J; bases unmatched to any gene: 15. Germline loops: CDR1 SGHRS, CDR2 YFSETQ. CDR3 nucleotides: TGCGCCAGCAGCTACCACAGGGGCCCCACCTCATCGAACACTGAAGCTTTCTTT. Translating it yields CASSYHRGPTSSNTEAFF.

The rearrangement uses TRBV5-1 and TRBJ2-2; D possibly corresponds to TRBD1 (6 bases). The germline gives CDR1 SGHRS, CDR2 YFSETQ. The length of the CDR3 is 16 residues. V was pared by 4 bases and J by 4 bases, with 17 bases between. The CDR3 DNA reads TGCGCCAGCAGCATTGGACAGTCACCATTCACCGGGGAGCTGTTTTTT. The encoded protein is CASSIGQSPFTGELFF.

This sequence joins TRBV12-3 or TRBV12-4 and TRBJ2-7; D ambiguous. V was shortened by 7 bases and J by 1 base, with 14 bases between the two germline ends. The CDR3 contains 14 residues. Written as DNA, the CDR3 is TGTGCCAGCACCCTTAGTGATAAGTCCTACGAGCAGTACTTC. This translates into CASTLSDKSYEQYF.

This clonotype was detected a few times. The chain has TRBV7-2 and TRBJ2-3, with 7 bases aligning to TRBD1. V was clipped by 4 bases and J by 4 bases; unmatched bases: 5. Per the germline V gene, CDR1 is SGHTA and CDR2 is FQGNSA. This CDR3 comprises 14 residues. CDR3 sequence reads: CASSSDRAADTQYF. The CDR3 bases are TGTGCCAGCAGCTCAGACAGGGCCGCAGATACGCAGTATTTT. Drawing the rest from reference TRBV7-2 and TRBJ2-3, the complete variable domain is GAGVSQSPSNKVTEKGKDVELRCDPISGHTALYWYRQSLGQGLEFLIYFQGNSAPDKSGLPSDRFSAERTGGSVSTLTIQRTQQEDSAVYLCASSSDRAADTQYFGPGTRLTVL.

In the case of this clonotype: At one boundary the junction diverges from the germline segment, which might be a read error. This chain links TRBV7-2 with TRBJ1-2; 10 bases are a match to TRBD1. CDR3 size: 15 residues. Looked up from germline, CDR1 is SGHTA and CDR2 is FQGNSA. CDR3 in amino acids: CASSLMTGGQYDYTF. The CDR3 nucleotides are TGTGCCAGCAGCTTAATGACAGGGGGCCAATATGACTACACCTTC.

The rearrangement joins TRBV4-3 to TRBJ2-3; D possibly corresponds to TRBD2 (6 bases). V was clipped by 4 bases and J by 3 bases, with 17 bases between them. The length of the CDR3 is 16 residues. Germline V gene lookup returns CDR1 LGHNA and CDR2 YSLEER. This chain's CDR3 is CASSLARGSLTDTQYF. DNA for the CDR3: TGCGCCAGCAGCCTAGCTCGGGGGTCCCTTACAGATACGCAGTATTTT.

The V call is TRBV5-1, the J call TRBJ2-2, with D unresolved. The germline V gene encodes CDR1 SGHRS and CDR2 YFSETQ. The CDR3 loop spans 14 amino acids. Deletions cut 5 bases from V and 4 bases from J, with 12 bases between. The CDR3 is CASSPTVSTGELFF. The CDR3 DNA follows: TGCGCCAGCAGTCCGACGGTGAGCACCGGGGAGCTGTTTTTT.

This clonotype was detected once. This chain joins TRBV5-1 and TRBJ2-2; D is ambiguous. The CDR3 is 14 amino acids. Germline V lookup: CDR1 SGHRS, CDR2 YFSETQ. Trimming removed 4 bases at V and 3 bases at J, with 10 bases between. CDR3 DNA: TGCGCCAGCAGCGCTGACACCTACACCGGGGAGCTGTTTTTT. This gives the protein CASSADTYTGELFF.

Note on this clonotype: This clone may be a read error of a much larger clone one base away. The chain carries TRBV2 and TRBJ2-5; no reliable D call. The germline gives CDR1 SNHLY, CDR2 FYNNEI. CDR3 size: 13 residues. CDR3 residues: CVSRMEYQETQYF. The CDR3, as DNA: TGTGTCAGCAGGATGGAGTACCAAGAGACCCAGTACTTC. Supplemented by reference TRBV2 and TRBJ2-5, the full variable domain reads EPEVTQTPSHQVTQMGQEVILRCVPISNHLYFYWYRQILGQKVEFLVSFYNNEISEKSEIFDDQFSVERPDGSNFTLKIRSTKLEDSAMYFCVSRMEYQETQYFGPGTRLLVL.

This clonotype was counted many times. The gene calls are TRBV4-2 and TRBJ2-1; 8 nucleotides line up with TRBD2. This CDR3 is built from 14 residues. The V gene's germline CDR1 is LGHNA and CDR2 YNFKEQ. Unmatched junction bases numbered 4, after V lost 3 bases and J lost 6 bases. CDR3 DNA: TGTGCCAGCAGCCAGAACGGGGGGGCCAATGAGCAGTTCTTC. Protein product: CASSQNGGANEQFF.

This clonotype was counted at least ten times. The rearrangement joins TRBV5-1 to TRBJ2-2, with a tentative D call TRBD2 (5 bases). This CDR3 is 15 amino acids long. Germline CDR1 is SGHRS and CDR2 is YFSETQ. Trimming removed 0 bases at V and 4 bases at J, with 10 bases between. CDR3 sequence reads: CASSLAAGLTGELFF. DNA of the CDR3: TGCGCCAGCAGCTTGGCCGCGGGTCTCACCGGGGAGCTGTTTTTT.